This T cell receptor beta chain was retrieved from a study of kidney transplant recipient with SARS-CoV-2 infection. The V segment lost 1 base and the J segment 6 bases; nucleotides outside the gene matches: 6. The germline gives CDR1 MGHRA, CDR2 YSYEKL. This CDR3 has 14 residues. About this clonotype itself: A read error is possible here, since a much larger clone lies one base away.

One entry per CDR3 protein results from TCRdb running MiXCR on the reads. The table lists approximately 240,000 distinct CDR3 sequences, around 28% of them singletons, with roughly 7% in the top ten. This sequence joins TRBV4-1 and TRBJ2-7, with TRBD2 matching over 7 bases. The sample consisted of a blood sample, taken at baseline and around day 110 from a kidney transplant recipient. The TCR sequence derives from a young adult male patient who had COVID-19 and was a kidney transplant recipient. Among the T cells, some may be from the graft donor. The CDR3 DNA reads as TGCGCCAGCAGCCAAGGATCACTAGCGAGCGAGCAGTACTTC. It encodes CASSQGSLASEQYF.